Listed below are T cell receptor beta chains from one sample, sequenced in a study of blood T cell repertoires in COVID-19. Sequencing used immunoSEQ multiplex PCR; TCRdb keeps in-frame clones, though not all of them. The table lists about 250,000 clones, roughly 88% of them singletons. Sequencing was done on a sample of peripheral blood. The receptors were gathered from a woman aged 25 to 39 with COVID-19, enrolled during active disease. CDR3s include the opening cysteine and the closing phenylalanine or tryptophan.

j_call | v_call | cdr3_length | cdr3_aa
TRBJ1-1 | TRBV5-6 | 14 | CASSLRQGATEAFF
TRBJ2-1 | TRBV9 | 14 | CASSVYFGYNEQFF
TRBJ1-5 | TRBV19 | 15 | CASIPPARERQPQHF
TRBJ2-5 | TRBV12-3/TRBV12-4 | 13 | CASSPLYQETQYF
TRBJ2-5 | TRBV29-1 | 18 | CSVEDGTLAGEIQETQYF
TRBJ1-5 | TRBV19 | 16 | CASSIDQGYEGQPQHF
TRBJ2-7 | TRBV6-1 | 15 | CASSEITGSSYEQYF
TRBJ1-1 | TRBV7-9 | 14 | CASRSPTGGGEAFF
TRBJ2-7 | TRBV5-4 | 13 | CASSRQGAYEQYF
TRBJ2-7 | TRBV4-2 | 15 | CASNQDSQGGSEQYF
TRBJ2-3 | TRBV29-1 | 15 | CSVESRQGRHFTQYF
TRBJ2-1 | TRBV7-9 | 16 | CASSLEVGGLRNEQFF
TRBJ2-7 | TRBV28 | 14 | CASSPLVGGYEQYF
TRBJ2-1 | TRBV6-2/TRBV6-3 | 14 | CASSYRDRQNEQFF
TRBJ1-2 | TRBV21-1 | 14 | CASSTPAANYGYTF
TRBJ2-7 | TRBV4-1 | 14 | CASSQDEGTYEQYF
TRBJ1-2 | TRBV11-3 | 16 | CASSRAGRDSNYGYTF
TRBJ1-5 | TRBV30 | 13 | CAWSGGSNQPQHF
TRBJ2-5 | TRBV2 | 14 | CASDQGPSRETQYF
TRBJ2-1 | TRBV2 | 14 | CASSTSGGYNEQFF
TRBJ1-2 | TRBV2 | 18 | CASSEALGTGANIYGYTF
TRBJ2-3 | TRBV18 | 16 | CASSPAARLSTDTQYF
TRBJ2-5 | TRBV7-9 | 15 | CASSHEGLGRETQYF
TRBJ1-6 | TRBV28 | 15 | CASSLPTGLNSPLHF
TRBJ1-5 | TRBV28 | 16 | CASSPGGVYSNQPQHF
TRBJ1-1 | TRBV5-1 | 15 | CASSDRQGANTEAFF
TRBJ1-1 | TRBV14 | 13 | CASSQNLVAGAFF
TRBJ2-7 | TRBV5-1 | 15 | CASSLSSPSLYEQYF
TRBJ1-6 | TRBV6-5 | 11 | CASSYGGPLHF
TRBJ2-3 | TRBV7-2 | 14 | CASSPPPGSDTQYF
TRBJ2-3 | TRBV11-2 | 15 | CASSLSGTGTDTQYF
TRBJ2-1 | TRBV20-1 | 11 | CSARQYNEQFF
TRBJ2-1 | TRBV7-8 | 14 | CASSLRLVNEKQFF
TRBJ2-7 | TRBV5-4 | 14 | CASSLAKGINEQYF
TRBJ2-1 | TRBV5-1 | 14 | CASSLSTSGGYQFF
TRBJ2-5 | TRBV30 | 15 | CAWSALAGAQETQYF
TRBJ2-3 | TRBV5-1 | 16 | CASSFISGGSTDTQYF
TRBJ1-6 | TRBV7-9 | 15 | CASSSVTGRHSPLHF
TRBJ2-7 | TRBV5-4 | 18 | CASSSPFNFLSGTYEQYF
TRBJ1-4 | TRBV6-6 | 15 | CASRPVGALNEKLFF
TRBJ2-7 | TRBV13 | 15 | CASSAEDKGRYEQYF
TRBJ2-1 | TRBV18 | 17 | CASSPRGLAGVNHEQFF
TRBJ1-4 | TRBV19 | 15 | CASSIAGRTNEKLFF
TRBJ1-1 | TRBV28 | 14 | CASGRGSVNTEAFF
TRBJ1-1 | TRBV7-4 | 16 | CASRRTGGRWTTEAFF
TRBJ2-7 | TRBV5-1 | 15 | CASSPGHLNSYEQYF